These 10 T cell receptor beta chains were sequenced from one sample in a study of response to subunit inactivated influenza vaccine. TCRdb analysed the RT-PCR reads with MiXCR anew, one entry per CDR3 protein. This table has roughly 570,000 distinct CDR3 sequences, less than 15% appearing once. The sample consisted of PBMCs from blood, taken about 12 days after vaccination. The receptor source for this set is a man aged 50-59 years who received an inactivated influenza vaccine.

This clonotype has more than one count but fewer than ten. This chain connects TRBV5-1 to TRBJ1-5; a weak D match, TRBD1 (5 bases). The germline CDR1 and CDR2 sequences are SGHRS and YFSETQ. The CDR3 sequence is 17 residues long. The V and J ends lost 0 bases and 2 bases respectively, with 15 bases between them. CDR3 sequence reads: CASSLDVGVAGNQPQHF. The CDR3 coding sequence is TGCGCCAGCAGCTTGGACGTAGGGGTGGCCGGCAATCAGCCCCAGCATTTT.

This clonotype occurred many times. V and J are TRBV7-6 and TRBJ1-1; D is unresolved. From germline, CDR1 is SGHVS and CDR2 FNYEAQ. This CDR3 is built from 13 residues. V was pared by 1 base and J by 1 base, with 4 bases between. The CDR3 region has the DNA TGTGCCAGCAGCTTAGAGCAGAACACTGAAGCTTTCTTT. Its translation: CASSLEQNTEAFF.

This clonotype was counted at least ten times. The chain recombines TRBV10-3 with TRBJ2-5, with 7 bases that match TRBD2. The length of the CDR3 is 14 residues. The J segment lost 2 bases and the V segment lost 2 bases, leaving 2 bases of the junction unmatched. The V gene's germline CDR1 is ENHRY and CDR2 SYGVKD. CDR3 protein: CAISETSEQETQYF. The CDR3 DNA follows: TGTGCCATCAGTGAGACTAGCGAGCAAGAGACCCAGTACTTC.

This clonotype was seen a handful of times. The chain is built from TRBV11-2 and TRBJ2-2, with D perhaps TRBD1 (7 bases). This CDR3 has 14 residues. Trimming removed 5 bases from V and 7 bases from J, with 14 bases in between. Germline assignment: CDR1 SGHAT and CDR2 FQNNGV. DNA of the CDR3: TGTGCCAGCAGCCCTCAGGGGGGTCTCGGGGAGCTGTTTTTT. Translated, it gives CASSPQGGLGELFF.

This clonotype was observed at least ten times. The chain is built from TRBV4-3 and TRBJ2-1; possibly TRBD1 for D (5 bases). The CDR3 covers 14 residues. V gave up 2 bases and J gave up 8 bases, with 13 bases separating them. CDR1 is LGHNA, CDR2 YSLEER, per germline. CDR3 loop: CASSQPGQGHEQFF. CDR3 DNA sequence: TGCGCCAGCAGCCAACCAGGGCAGGGCCATGAGCAGTTCTTC.

This clonotype came up a few times. A read error may produce the germline difference seen at one junction end. CDR3 loop: CASSQDQGQPRWF. CDR3 sequence (DNA): TGCGCCAGCAGCCAAGATCAAGGACAGCCAAGATGGTTT. The chain couples TRBV4-3 to TRBJ2-3; perhaps TRBD1 as D (6 bases). CDR1 and CDR2 from the germline V gene are LGHNA and YSLEER. The CDR3 loop spans 13 amino acids.

The chain recombines TRBV20-1 with TRBJ2-1; a possible D gene is TRBD2 (5 bases). The CDR3 covers 15 residues. V was clipped by 2 bases and J by 4 bases, with 15 bases between them. Germline CDR1 and CDR2: DFQATT and SNEGSKA (reference sequence). CDR3 DNA: TGCAGTGCTAGATCTGTGAACGGGGTTTACAATGAGCAGTTCTTC. Its protein is CSARSVNGVYNEQFF.

This clonotype was found a few times. V is TRBV4-3 and J is TRBJ2-5; no reliable D call. CDR1 and CDR2 from the germline V gene are LGHNA and YSLEER. Trimming removed 1 base at V and 1 base at J, with 7 bases between. The CDR3 is 14 residues long. The DNA of the CDR3 is TGCGCCAGCAGCCAAGCCGGCGGCCAAGAGACCCAGTACTTC. The encoded protein is CASSQAGGQETQYF.

This rearrangement joins TRBV5-1 to TRBJ1-2; weak D call: TRBD1 (6 bases). There are 13 residues in the CDR3. Trimming pared 2 bases from V and 7 bases from J, leaving 12 bases between. Per germline, CDR1 SGHRS and CDR2 YFSETQ. For the CDR3, the DNA is TGCGCCAGCAGCTTCCGCCGGGACACTGGCTACACCTTC. Residues: CASSFRRDTGYTF.

CDR3 sequence (DNA): TGCGCCAGCAGCGCCGGGACTAGCGGGGGGGCGCAAGAGACCCAGTACTTC. The encoded protein is CASSAGTSGGAQETQYF. The chain employs TRBV5-1 and TRBJ2-5; 16 positions agree with TRBD2. V lost 4 bases to trimming and J lost 2 bases; unmatched junction nucleotides: 5. The CDR3 totals 17 residues. In germline, CDR1 is SGHRS, CDR2 YFSETQ. Variable domain in full (rest from reference TRBV5-1 and TRBJ2-5): KAGVTQTPRYLIKTRGQQVTLSCSPISGHRSVSWYQQTPGQGLQFLFEYFSETQRNKGNFPGRFSGRQFSNSRSEMNVSTLELGDSALYLCASSAGTSGGAQETQYFGPGTRLLVL.